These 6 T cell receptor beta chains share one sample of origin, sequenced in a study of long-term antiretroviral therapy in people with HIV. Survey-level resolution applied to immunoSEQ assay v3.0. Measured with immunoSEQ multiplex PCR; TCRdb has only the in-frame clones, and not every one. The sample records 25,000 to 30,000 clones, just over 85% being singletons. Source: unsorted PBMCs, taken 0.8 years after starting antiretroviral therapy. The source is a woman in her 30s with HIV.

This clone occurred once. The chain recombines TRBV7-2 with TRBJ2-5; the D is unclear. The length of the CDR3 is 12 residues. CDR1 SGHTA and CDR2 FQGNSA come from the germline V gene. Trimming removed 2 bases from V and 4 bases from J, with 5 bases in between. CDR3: CASSLPGETQYF. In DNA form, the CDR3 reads TGTGCCAGCAGCTTACCGGGAGAGACCCAGTACTTC.

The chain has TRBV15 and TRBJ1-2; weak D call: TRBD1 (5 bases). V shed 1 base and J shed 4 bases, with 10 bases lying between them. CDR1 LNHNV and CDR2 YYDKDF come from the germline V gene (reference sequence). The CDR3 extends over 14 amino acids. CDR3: CATSRGNQGYGYTF. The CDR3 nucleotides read TGTGCCACCAGCAGAGGGAACCAGGGCTATGGCTACACCTTC. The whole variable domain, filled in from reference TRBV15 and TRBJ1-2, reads DAMVIQNPRYQVTQFGKPVTLSCSQTLNHNVMYWYQQKSSQAPKLLFHYYDKDFNNEADTPDNFQSRRPNTSFCFLDIRSPGLGDTAMYLCATSRGNQGYGYTFGSGTRLTVV.

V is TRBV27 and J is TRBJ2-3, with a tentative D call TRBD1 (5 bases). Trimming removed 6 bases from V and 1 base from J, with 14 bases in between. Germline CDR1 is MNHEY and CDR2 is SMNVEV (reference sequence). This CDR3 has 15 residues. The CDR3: CASSASGQRTDTQYF. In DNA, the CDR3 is TGTGCCAGCAGCGCGAGTGGACAACGCACAGATACGCAGTATTTT.

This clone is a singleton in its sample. This chain's CDR3 is CASSGRDTTYEQYF. The CDR3 DNA sequence: TGTGCCAGCAGCGGCCGGGACACGACCTACGAGCAGTACTTC. This chain links TRBV9 with TRBJ2-7; D is possibly TRBD1 (6 bases). The CDR3 covers 14 residues. Germline assignment: CDR1 SGDLS and CDR2 YYNGEE. Deletions cut 3 bases from V and 2 bases from J, with 12 bases between.

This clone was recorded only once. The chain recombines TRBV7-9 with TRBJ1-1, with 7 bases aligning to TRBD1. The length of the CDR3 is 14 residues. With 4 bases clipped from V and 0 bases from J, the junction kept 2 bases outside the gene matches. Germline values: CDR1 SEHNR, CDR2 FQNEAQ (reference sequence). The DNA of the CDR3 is TGTGCCAGCAGCTCGACAGGGATGAACACTGAAGCTTTCTTT. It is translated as CASSSTGMNTEAFF.

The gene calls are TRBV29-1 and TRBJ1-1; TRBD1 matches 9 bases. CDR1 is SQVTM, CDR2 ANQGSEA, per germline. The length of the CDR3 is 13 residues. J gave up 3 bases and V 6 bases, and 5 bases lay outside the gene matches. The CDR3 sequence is CSVNRGQDTEAFF. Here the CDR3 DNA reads TGCAGCGTCAACAGGGGGCAGGACACTGAAGCTTTCTTT.